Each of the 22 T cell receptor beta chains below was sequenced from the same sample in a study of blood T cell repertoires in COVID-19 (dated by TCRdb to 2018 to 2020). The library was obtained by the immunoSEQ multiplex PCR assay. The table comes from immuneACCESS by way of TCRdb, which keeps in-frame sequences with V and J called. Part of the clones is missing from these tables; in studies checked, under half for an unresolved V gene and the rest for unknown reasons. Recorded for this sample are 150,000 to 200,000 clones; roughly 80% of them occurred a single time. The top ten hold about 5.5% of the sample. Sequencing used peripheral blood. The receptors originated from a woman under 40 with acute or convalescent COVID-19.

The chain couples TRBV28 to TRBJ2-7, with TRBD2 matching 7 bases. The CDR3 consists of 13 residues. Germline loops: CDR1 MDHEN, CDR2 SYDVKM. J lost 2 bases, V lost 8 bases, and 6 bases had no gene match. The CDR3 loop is CASLRLAPYEQYF. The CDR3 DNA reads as TGTGCCAGCTTGAGACTAGCCCCCTACGAGCAGTACTTC. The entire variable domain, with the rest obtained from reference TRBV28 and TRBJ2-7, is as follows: DVKVTQSSRYLVKRTGEKVFLECVQDMDHENMFWYRQDPGLGLRLIYFSYDVKMKEKGDIPEGYSVSREKKERFSLILESASTNQTSMYLCASLRLAPYEQYFGPGTRLTVT.

Here the CDR3 reads CAWRGTSGRGGITDTQYF. The CDR3 coding sequence is TGTGCCTGGCGCGGGACTAGCGGGAGGGGGGGAATCACAGATACGCAGTATTTT. The gene calls are TRBV30 and TRBJ2-3, with 16 bases identical to TRBD2. Germline CDR1 reads GTSNPN; CDR2 reads SVGIG (reference sequence). The length of the CDR3 is 18 residues. Trimming cost V 5 bases and J 2 bases; bases outside gene matches: 10.

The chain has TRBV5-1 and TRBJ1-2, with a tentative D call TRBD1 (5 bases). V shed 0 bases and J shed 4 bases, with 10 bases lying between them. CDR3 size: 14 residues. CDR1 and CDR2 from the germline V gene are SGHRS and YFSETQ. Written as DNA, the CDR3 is TGCGCCAGCAGCTTGGCTCAGGGCGCCTATGGCTACACCTTC. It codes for CASSLAQGAYGYTF.

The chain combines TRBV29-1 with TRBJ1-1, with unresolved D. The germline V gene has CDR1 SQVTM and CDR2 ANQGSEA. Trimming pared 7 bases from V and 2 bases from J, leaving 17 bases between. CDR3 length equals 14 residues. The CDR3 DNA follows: TGCAGCGCCCAAAGAATGGGCTTTAACACTGAAGCTTTCTTT. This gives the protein CSAQRMGFNTEAFF. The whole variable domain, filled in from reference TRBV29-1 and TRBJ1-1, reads SAVISQKPSRDICQRGTSLTIQCQVDSQVTMMFWYRQQPGQSLTLIATANQGSEATYESGFVIDKFPISRPNLTFSTLTVSNMSPEDSSIYLCSAQRMGFNTEAFFGQGTRLTVV.

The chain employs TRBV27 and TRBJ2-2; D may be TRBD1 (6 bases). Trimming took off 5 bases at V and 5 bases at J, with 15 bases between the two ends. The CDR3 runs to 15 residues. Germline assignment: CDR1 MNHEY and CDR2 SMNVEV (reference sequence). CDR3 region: CASSAVQGLTGELFF. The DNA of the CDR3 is TGTGCCAGCAGTGCCGTACAGGGTTTGACCGGGGAGCTGTTTTTT.

This CDR3 is CARSLSSQGGEKQFF. Here the CDR3 DNA reads TGTGCCAGAAGCTTAAGTAGCCAGGGGGGCGAGAAGCAGTTCTTC. This sequence joins TRBV7-5 and TRBJ2-1; no check of the table's D call, TRBD1, against the DNA was made. TRBV7-5 counts as a pseudogene. This CDR3 spans 15 amino acids.

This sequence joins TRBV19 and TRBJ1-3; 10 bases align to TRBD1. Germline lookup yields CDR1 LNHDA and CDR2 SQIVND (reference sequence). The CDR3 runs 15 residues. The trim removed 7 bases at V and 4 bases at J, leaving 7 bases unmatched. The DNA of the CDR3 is TGTGCCAGTACTGGCGCGACAGGGGGCGGAAACACCATATATTTT. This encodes CASTGATGGGNTIYF.

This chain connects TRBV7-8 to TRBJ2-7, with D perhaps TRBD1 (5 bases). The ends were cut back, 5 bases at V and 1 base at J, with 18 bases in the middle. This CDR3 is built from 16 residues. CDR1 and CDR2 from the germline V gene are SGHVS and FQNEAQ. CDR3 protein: CASSLNNRQISYEQYF. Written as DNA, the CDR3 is TGTGCCAGCAGCCTAAACAACAGACAGATATCCTACGAGCAGTACTTC.

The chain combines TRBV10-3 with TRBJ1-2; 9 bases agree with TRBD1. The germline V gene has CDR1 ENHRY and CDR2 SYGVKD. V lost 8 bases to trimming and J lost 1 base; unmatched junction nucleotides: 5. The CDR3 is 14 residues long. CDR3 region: CAIQGTGNNYGYTF. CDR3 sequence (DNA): TGTGCCATCCAGGGGACAGGGAATAACTATGGCTACACCTTC.

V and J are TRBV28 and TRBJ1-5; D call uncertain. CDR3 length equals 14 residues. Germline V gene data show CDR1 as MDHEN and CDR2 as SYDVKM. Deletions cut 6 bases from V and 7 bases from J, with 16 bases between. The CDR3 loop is CASSRKFQRQPQHF. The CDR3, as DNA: TGTGCCAGCAGCCGCAAGTTCCAACGGCAGCCCCAGCATTTT.

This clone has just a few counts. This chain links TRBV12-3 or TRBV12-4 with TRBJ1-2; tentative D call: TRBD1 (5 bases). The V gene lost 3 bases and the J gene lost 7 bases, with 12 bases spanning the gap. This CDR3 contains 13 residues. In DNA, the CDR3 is TGTGCCAGCAGTTTCGACAGTCAGTTTGGCTACACCTTC. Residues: CASSFDSQFGYTF.

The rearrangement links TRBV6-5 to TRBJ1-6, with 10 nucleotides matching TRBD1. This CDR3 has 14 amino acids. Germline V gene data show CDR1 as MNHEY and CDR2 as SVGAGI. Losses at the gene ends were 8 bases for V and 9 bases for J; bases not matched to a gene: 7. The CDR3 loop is CASGQGVKISPLHF. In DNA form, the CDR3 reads TGTGCCAGCGGACAGGGGGTAAAGATTTCACCCCTCCACTTT.

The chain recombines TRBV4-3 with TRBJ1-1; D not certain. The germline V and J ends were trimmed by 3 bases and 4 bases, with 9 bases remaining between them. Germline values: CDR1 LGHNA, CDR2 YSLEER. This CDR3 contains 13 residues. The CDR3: CASSQDRGTEAFF. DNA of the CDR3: TGCGCCAGCAGCCAGGACCGGGGCACTGAAGCTTTCTTT.

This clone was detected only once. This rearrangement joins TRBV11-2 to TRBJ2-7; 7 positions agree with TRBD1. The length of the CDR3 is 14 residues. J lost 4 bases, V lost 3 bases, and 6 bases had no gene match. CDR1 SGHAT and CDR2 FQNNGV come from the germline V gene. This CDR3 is CASSLTGPWYEQYF. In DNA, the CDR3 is TGTGCCAGCAGCTTGACAGGGCCTTGGTACGAGCAGTACTTC.

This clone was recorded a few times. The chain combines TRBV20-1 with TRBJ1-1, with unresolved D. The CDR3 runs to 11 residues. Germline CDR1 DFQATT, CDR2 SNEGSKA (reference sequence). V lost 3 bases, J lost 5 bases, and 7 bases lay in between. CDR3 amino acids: CSASPFTEAFF. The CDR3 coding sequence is TGCAGTGCTAGCCCCTTTACTGAAGCTTTCTTT.

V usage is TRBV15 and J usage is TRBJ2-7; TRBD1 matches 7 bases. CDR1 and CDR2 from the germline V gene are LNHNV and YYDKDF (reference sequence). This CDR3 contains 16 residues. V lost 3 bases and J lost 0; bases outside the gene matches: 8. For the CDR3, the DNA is TGTGCCACCAGCAGTGTACAGGGGACGGGCTCCTACGAGCAGTACTTC. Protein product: CATSSVQGTGSYEQYF. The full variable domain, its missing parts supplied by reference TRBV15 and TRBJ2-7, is DAMVIQNPRYQVTQFGKPVTLSCSQTLNHNVMYWYQQKSSQAPKLLFHYYDKDFNNEADTPDNFQSRRPNTSFCFLDIRSPGLGDTAMYLCATSSVQGTGSYEQYFGPGTRLTVT.

The CDR3 reads CASSPLGASYEQYF. The CDR3 region has the DNA TGTGCCAGCAGCCCCCTGGGGGCATCCTACGAGCAGTACTTC. The chain combines TRBV3-1 (or the pseudogene TRBV3-2) with TRBJ2-7, with D possibly matching TRBD1 (6 bases). The germline V and J ends were trimmed by 4 bases and 1 base, with 11 bases remaining between them. The CDR3 spans 14 residues. Germline V gene data show CDR1 as LGHDT and CDR2 as YNNKEL (reference sequence).

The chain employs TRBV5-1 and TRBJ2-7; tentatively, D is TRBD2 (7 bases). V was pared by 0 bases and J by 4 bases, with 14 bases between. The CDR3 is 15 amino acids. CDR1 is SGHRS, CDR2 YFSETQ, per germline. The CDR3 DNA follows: TGCGCCAGCAGCTTGGCAATCGGGGGGACATACGAGCAGTACTTC. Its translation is CASSLAIGGTYEQYF.

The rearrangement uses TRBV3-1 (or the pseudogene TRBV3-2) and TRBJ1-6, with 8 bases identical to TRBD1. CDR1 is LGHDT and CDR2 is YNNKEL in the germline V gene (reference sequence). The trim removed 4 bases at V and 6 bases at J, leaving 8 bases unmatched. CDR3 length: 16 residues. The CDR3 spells CASSPGQGRANSPLHF. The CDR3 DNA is TGTGCCAGCAGCCCTGGACAGGGCCGGGCTAATTCACCCCTCCACTTT.

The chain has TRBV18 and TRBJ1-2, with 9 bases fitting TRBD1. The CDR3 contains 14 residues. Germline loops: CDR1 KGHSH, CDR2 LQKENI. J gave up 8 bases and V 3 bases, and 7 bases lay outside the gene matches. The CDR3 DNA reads TGTGCCAGCTCACCGTCGGGACAGGGAAAAGGCTACACCTTC. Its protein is CASSPSGQGKGYTF.

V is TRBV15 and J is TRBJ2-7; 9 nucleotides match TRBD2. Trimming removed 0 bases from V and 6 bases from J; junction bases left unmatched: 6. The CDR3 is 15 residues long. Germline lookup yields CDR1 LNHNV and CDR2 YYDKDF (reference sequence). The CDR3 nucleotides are TGTGCCACCAGCAGAGATAAGCGGGGGGTGGGCGAGCAGTACTTC. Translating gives CATSRDKRGVGEQYF.

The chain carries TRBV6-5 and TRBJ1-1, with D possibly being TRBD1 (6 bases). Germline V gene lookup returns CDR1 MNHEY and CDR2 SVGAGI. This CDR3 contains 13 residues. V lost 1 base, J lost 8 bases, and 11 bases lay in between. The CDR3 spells CASSYYTGFEAFF. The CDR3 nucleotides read TGTGCCAGCAGTTACTACACAGGGTTCGAAGCTTTCTTT.